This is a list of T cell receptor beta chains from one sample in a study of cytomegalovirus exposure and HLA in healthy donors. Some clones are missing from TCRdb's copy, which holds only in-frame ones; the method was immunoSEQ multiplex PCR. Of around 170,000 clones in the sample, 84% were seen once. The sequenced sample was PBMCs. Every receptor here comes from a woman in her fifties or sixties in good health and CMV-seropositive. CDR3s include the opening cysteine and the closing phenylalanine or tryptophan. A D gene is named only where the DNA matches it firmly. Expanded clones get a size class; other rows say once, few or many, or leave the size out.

DNA: TGTGCCAGCAGCCCCTGGACAGGGGGCATTAGGGACGAGCAGTACTTC
CDR3: CASSPWTGGIRDEQYF
D: TRBD1
size: -
V: TRBV7-6
J: TRBJ2-7

DNA: TGCGCCAGCAGGCGGGACAGGGACCTAGGAAACACCATATATTTT
CDR3: CASRRDRDLGNTIYF
D: TRBD1
size: -
V: TRBV5-1
J: TRBJ1-3

DNA: TGTGCCAGCAGCTGGGGGGGAGTGGGGTTTTCTGAGCAGTTCTTC
CDR3: CASSWGGVGFSEQFF
D: TRBD2
size: once
V: TRBV5-5
J: TRBJ2-1

DNA: TGTGCCAGCAGTTGGACAGCAACGAACACTGAAGCTTTCTTT
CDR3: CASSWTATNTEAFF
D: -
size: -
V: TRBV6-5
J: TRBJ1-1

DNA: TGTGCCAGTAGTAGGACAGGGCTGACTAACTATGGCTACACCTTC
CDR3: CASSRTGLTNYGYTF
D: TRBD1
size: -
V: TRBV19
J: TRBJ1-2

DNA: TGTGCCAGCAGCCTAGAAGCGGGGGTGGACAATGAGCAGTTCTTC
CDR3: CASSLEAGVDNEQFF
D: TRBD2
size: -
V: TRBV7-2
J: TRBJ2-1

DNA: TGTGCCAGCTCACCCCAGGTAGGGGATAATTCACCCCTCCACTTT
CDR3: CASSPQVGDNSPLHF
D: -
size: once
V: TRBV18
J: TRBJ1-6

DNA: TGTGCCAGCAGCTTGGGGGGGCGCGACAATCAGCCCCAGCATTTT
CDR3: CASSLGGRDNQPQHF
D: -
size: -
V: TRBV4-2
J: TRBJ1-5

DNA: TGTGCCAGTAGTATGGACAGGATTTTGGGGGCTTTCTTT
CDR3: CASSMDRILGAFF
D: TRBD1
size: -
V: TRBV19
J: TRBJ1-1

DNA: TGTGCCAGCTCACCACCCGCTGGTCCGCGGGGAACTGAAGCTTTCTTT
CDR3: CASSPPAGPRGTEAFF
D: -
size: -
V: TRBV18
J: TRBJ1-1

DNA: TGTGCCAGCAGTTGGGGACAGGGGGGGGGCTACACCTTC
CDR3: CASSWGQGGGYTF
D: TRBD1
size: -
V: TRBV6-1
J: TRBJ1-2

DNA: TGTGCCAGCAGCCCAGACAGATCCTACGAGCAGTACTTC
CDR3: CASSPDRSYEQYF
D: -
size: -
V: TRBV7-2
J: TRBJ2-7

DNA: TGTGCCAGTAGGACTAGCGGGGTCTACAATGAGCAGTTCTTC
CDR3: CASRTSGVYNEQFF
D: TRBD2
size: -
V: TRBV2
J: TRBJ2-1

DNA: TGTGCCAGCGGGGAGGGGAGCTCTGGAAACACCATATATTTT
CDR3: CASGEGSSGNTIYF
D: -
size: few
V: TRBV6-5
J: TRBJ1-3

DNA: TGTGCCAGCAGCCTGCGGACAGGGGCGGACACCATATATTTT
CDR3: CASSLRTGADTIYF
D: TRBD1
size: few
V: TRBV6-1
J: TRBJ1-3

DNA: TGTGCCAGCAGCTTAGGGAGGAGGGGCGGGGGAACCGGGCCCCAGCATTTT
CDR3: CASSLGRRGGGTGPQHF
D: -
size: -
V: TRBV7-9
J: TRBJ1-5

DNA: TGTTCCAGCAGCTTATTACAGTCAACCCAGTACTTC
CDR3: CSSSLLQSTQYF
D: -
size: -
V: TRBV7-9
J: TRBJ2-5

DNA: TGTGCCAGCAGCTACCTAGCGGGGGGCCAAGAGACCCAGTACTTC
CDR3: CASSYLAGGQETQYF
D: TRBD2
size: -
V: TRBV7-9
J: TRBJ2-5

DNA: TGTGCCTGGATCAACGACAACTTTCTTAACAATGAGCAGTTCTTC
CDR3: CAWINDNFLNNEQFF
D: -
size: -
V: TRBV30
J: TRBJ2-1

DNA: TGCGCCAGCAGCCAAGATGCCGAGGGGAGGGCCTACGAGCAGTACTTC
CDR3: CASSQDAEGRAYEQYF
D: TRBD2
size: -
V: TRBV4-1
J: TRBJ2-7

DNA: TGTGCCAGCAGCCCGACAGTGTCTGGAAACACCATATATTTT
CDR3: CASSPTVSGNTIYF
D: -
size: -
V: TRBV7-2
J: TRBJ1-3

DNA: TGTGCCAGCACGGACAGGATGGCAGATACGCAGTATTTT
CDR3: CASTDRMADTQYF
D: TRBD1
size: -
V: TRBV6-5
J: TRBJ2-3

DNA: TGTGCCAGCATCCAAGGGAGGGGTGGCTACACCTTC
CDR3: CASIQGRGGYTF
D: -
size: -
V: TRBV6-6
J: TRBJ1-2

DNA: TGCGCCAGCAGCCCCACTGACCCTGCGGACACTGAAGCTTTCTTT
CDR3: CASSPTDPADTEAFF
D: -
size: -
V: TRBV5-1
J: TRBJ1-1

DNA: TGCAGCGTTTCTAGCGGGGAGACCCAGTACTTC
CDR3: CSVSSGETQYF
D: TRBD2
size: -
V: TRBV29-1
J: TRBJ2-5

DNA: TGTGCCAGCAGCACAGGGACAGGGTTTAACACCGGGGAGCTGTTTTTT
CDR3: CASSTGTGFNTGELFF
D: TRBD1
size: once
V: TRBV11-3
J: TRBJ2-2

DNA: TGTGCCAGCAGCTCCGGAGGGCGAGGCTACACCTTC
CDR3: CASSSGGRGYTF
D: -
size: -
V: TRBV7-9
J: TRBJ1-2

DNA: TGTGCCAGCAGCTTTCCCCCGCAGCAAGAGACCCAGTACTTC
CDR3: CASSFPPQQETQYF
D: -
size: few
V: TRBV7-9
J: TRBJ2-5

DNA: TGTGCCAGCAGCCCCCTTCTCCTGAACACTGAAGCTTTCTTT
CDR3: CASSPLLLNTEAFF
D: -
size: -
V: TRBV5-8
J: TRBJ1-1

DNA: TGTGCCAGCAGCCAAGGACTAGCGGGGGGGGAGACCCAGTACTTC
CDR3: CASSQGLAGGETQYF
D: TRBD2
size: -
V: TRBV6-5
J: TRBJ2-5

DNA: TGCGCCAGCAGCCCACTAGCGGGGGGGTACAATGAGCAGTTCTTC
CDR3: CASSPLAGGYNEQFF
D: TRBD2
size: -
V: TRBV5-1
J: TRBJ2-1